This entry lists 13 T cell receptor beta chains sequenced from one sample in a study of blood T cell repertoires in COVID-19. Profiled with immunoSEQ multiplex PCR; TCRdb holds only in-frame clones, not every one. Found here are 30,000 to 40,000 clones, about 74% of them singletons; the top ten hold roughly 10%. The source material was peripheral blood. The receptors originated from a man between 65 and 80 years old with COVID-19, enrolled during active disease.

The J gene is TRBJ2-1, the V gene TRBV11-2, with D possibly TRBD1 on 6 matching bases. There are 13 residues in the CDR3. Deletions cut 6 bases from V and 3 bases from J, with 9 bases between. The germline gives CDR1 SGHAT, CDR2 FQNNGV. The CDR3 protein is CASRSTGYNEQFF. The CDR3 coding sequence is TGTGCCAGCAGGTCGACAGGCTACAATGAGCAGTTCTTC.

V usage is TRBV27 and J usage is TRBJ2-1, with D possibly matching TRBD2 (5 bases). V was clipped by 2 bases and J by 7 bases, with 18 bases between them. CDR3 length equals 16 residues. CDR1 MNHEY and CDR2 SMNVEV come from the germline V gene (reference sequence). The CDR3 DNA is TGTGCCAGCAGTTTAAGGCTAGCCCCTGGTGGGAATGAGCAGTTCTTC. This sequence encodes CASSLRLAPGGNEQFF.

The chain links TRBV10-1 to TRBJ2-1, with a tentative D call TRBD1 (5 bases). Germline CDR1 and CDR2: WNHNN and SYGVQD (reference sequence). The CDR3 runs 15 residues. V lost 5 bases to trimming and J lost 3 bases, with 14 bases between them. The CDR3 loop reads CASSRTPNHYNEQFF. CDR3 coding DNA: TGCGCCAGCAGTCGGACACCCAACCACTACAATGAGCAGTTCTTC.

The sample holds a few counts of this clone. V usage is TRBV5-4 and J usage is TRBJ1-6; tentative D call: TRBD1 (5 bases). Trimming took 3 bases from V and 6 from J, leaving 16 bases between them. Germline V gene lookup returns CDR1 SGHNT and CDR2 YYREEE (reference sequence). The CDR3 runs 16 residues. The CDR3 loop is CASSSTTGSLNSPLHF. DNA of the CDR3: TGTGCCAGCAGCTCCACAACAGGATCCCTTAATTCACCCCTCCACTTT.

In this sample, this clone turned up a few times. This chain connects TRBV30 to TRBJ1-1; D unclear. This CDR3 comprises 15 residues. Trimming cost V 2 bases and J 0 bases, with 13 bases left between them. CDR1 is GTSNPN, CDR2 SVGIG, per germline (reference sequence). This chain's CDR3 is CAWSPGYSLNTEAFF. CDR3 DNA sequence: TGTGCCTGGAGTCCAGGTTACTCGTTGAACACTGAAGCTTTCTTT.

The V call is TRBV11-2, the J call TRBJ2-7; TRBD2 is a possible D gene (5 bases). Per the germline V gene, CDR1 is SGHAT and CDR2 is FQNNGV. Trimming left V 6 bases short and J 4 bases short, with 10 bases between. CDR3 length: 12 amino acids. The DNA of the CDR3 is TGTGCCAGCAGTCCAGGACTGTACGAGCAGTACTTC. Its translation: CASSPGLYEQYF.

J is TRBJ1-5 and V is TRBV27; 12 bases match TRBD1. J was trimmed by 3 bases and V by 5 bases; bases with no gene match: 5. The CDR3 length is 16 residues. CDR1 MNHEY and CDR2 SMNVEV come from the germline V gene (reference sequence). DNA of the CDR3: TGTGCCAGCAGTCCGCCGGGACAGGGGGCCAATCAGCCCCAGCATTTT. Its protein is CASSPPGQGANQPQHF.

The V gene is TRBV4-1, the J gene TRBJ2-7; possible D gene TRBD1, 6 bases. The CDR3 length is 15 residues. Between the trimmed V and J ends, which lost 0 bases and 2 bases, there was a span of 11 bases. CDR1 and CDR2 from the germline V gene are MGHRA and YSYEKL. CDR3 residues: CASSQDGQRTYEQYF. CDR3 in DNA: TGCGCCAGCAGCCAAGACGGACAGAGGACCTACGAGCAGTACTTC.

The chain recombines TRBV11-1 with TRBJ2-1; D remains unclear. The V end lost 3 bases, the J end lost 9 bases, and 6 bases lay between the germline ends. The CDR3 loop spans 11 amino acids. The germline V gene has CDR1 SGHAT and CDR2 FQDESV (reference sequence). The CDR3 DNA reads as TGTGCCAGCAGCTTGCACACTGAGCAGTTCTTC. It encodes CASSLHTEQFF.

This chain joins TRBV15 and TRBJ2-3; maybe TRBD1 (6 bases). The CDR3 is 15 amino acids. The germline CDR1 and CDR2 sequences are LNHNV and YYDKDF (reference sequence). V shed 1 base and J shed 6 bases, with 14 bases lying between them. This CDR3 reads CATSRVTGIADTQYF. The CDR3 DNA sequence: TGTGCCACCAGCAGAGTTACAGGGATTGCGGATACGCAGTATTTT.

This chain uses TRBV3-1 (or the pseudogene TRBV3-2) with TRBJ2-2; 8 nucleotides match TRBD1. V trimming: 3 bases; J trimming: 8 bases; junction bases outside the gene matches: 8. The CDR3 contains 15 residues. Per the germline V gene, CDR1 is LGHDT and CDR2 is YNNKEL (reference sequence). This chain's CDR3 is CASSQGRQGLGELFF. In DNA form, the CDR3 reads TGTGCCAGCAGCCAGGGGAGACAGGGGTTAGGGGAGCTGTTTTTT.

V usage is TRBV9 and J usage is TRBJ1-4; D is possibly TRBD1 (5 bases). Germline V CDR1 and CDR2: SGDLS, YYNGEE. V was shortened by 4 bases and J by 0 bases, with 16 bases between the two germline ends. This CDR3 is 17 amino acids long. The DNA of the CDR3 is TGTGCCAGCAGCCCAGGGAGGGTGAGGGCAACTAATGAAAAACTGTTTTTT. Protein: CASSPGRVRATNEKLFF.

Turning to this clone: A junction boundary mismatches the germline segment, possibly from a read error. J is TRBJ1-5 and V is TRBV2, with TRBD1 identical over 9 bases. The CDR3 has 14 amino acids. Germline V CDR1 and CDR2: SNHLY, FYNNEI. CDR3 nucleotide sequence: TGTGCCAGCAGAGAAGGGACAGGGAATCAGCCCCAGCATTTT. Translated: CASREGTGNQPQHF. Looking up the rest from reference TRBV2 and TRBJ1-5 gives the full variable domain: EPEVTQTPSHQVTQMGQEVILRCVPISNHLYFYWYRQILGQKVEFLVSFYNNEISEKSEIFDDQFSVERPDGSNFTLKIRSTKLEDSAMYFCASREGTGNQPQHFGDGTRLSIL.